Below, 20 T cell receptor beta chains from the same sample are listed, as sequenced in a study of shared clonotypes between healthy human individuals. Clones were read by immunoSEQ multiplex PCR, and TCRdb kept only the in-frame ones, dropping some. The sample includes 640,000 or so clones, 55% to 75% seen only once; the top ten take 1.8%. The material sequenced was memory CD4+ T cells sorted from blood. Subset: CD45RA-negative fraction. These receptors were taken from a woman in her 30s in good health.

This clone has a handful of counts. CDR3 loop: CSGRPTEAFF. The CDR3 nucleotides read TGCAGTGGTCGTCCCACTGAAGCTTTCTTT. The chain employs TRBV20-1 and TRBJ1-1, with D unclear. The ends were cut back, 7 bases at V and 4 bases at J, with 7 bases in the middle. Germline CDR1 DFQATT, CDR2 SNEGSKA (reference sequence). The CDR3 is 10 residues long.

This chain connects TRBV6-6 to TRBJ2-3; D gene unclear. The CDR3 runs to 13 residues. Germline values: CDR1 MNHNY, CDR2 SVGAGI (reference sequence). The ends were cut back, 0 bases at V and 6 bases at J, with 7 bases in the middle. The CDR3 DNA reads TGTGCCAGCAGTTACTCGGCGGCCGATACGCAGTATTTT. Translating gives CASSYSAADTQYF.

The chain recombines TRBV6-6 with TRBJ1-1; no reliable D call. Trimming shortened V by 0 bases and J by 4 bases, and 12 bases separated the two germline ends. The CDR3 spans 15 residues. Germline values: CDR1 MNHNY, CDR2 SVGAGI (reference sequence). The CDR3 DNA is TGTGCCAGCAGTTACTCCGCGGTAGGGAGCACTGAAGCTTTCTTT. Protein sequence: CASSYSAVGSTEAFF.

The chain has TRBV5-1 and TRBJ2-7, with TRBD2 as a possible D gene (6 bases). The CDR3 loop spans 14 amino acids. Trimming took 3 bases from V and 7 from J, leaving 17 bases between them. From germline, CDR1 is SGHRS and CDR2 YFSETQ. The CDR3 nucleotides read TGCGCCAGCAGCTGGGACCCCGGGGGTCGGGAGCAGTACTTC. It specifies CASSWDPGGREQYF. Full variable domain (rest looked up from reference TRBV5-1 and TRBJ2-7): KAGVTQTPRYLIKTRGQQVTLSCSPISGHRSVSWYQQTPGQGLQFLFEYFSETQRNKGNFPGRFSGRQFSNSRSEMNVSTLELGDSALYLCASSWDPGGREQYFGPGTRLTVT.

The V call is TRBV11-2, the J call TRBJ2-7; TRBD1 matches 8 bases. The CDR3 is 16 residues long. Germline CDR1 reads SGHAT; CDR2 reads FQNNGV. The junction had 18 bases not matched to a gene; V was cut back by 5 bases and J by 9 bases. The DNA for the CDR3 is TGTGCCAGCAGCCCGGGTCGAGGGACAGGCGGGTATGCGCAGTACTTC. Translating it yields CASSPGRGTGGYAQYF. Full variable domain (rest looked up from reference TRBV11-2 and TRBJ2-7): EAGVAQSPRYKIIEKRQSVAFWCNPISGHATLYWYQQILGQGPKLLIQFQNNGVVDDSQLPKDRFSAERLKGVDSTLKIQPAKLEDSAVYLCASSPGRGTGGYAQYFGPGTRLTVT.

The chain joins TRBV19 to TRBJ2-1; possibly TRBD2 for D (6 bases). V lost 5 bases and J lost 5, with 16 bases in between. The CDR3 is 15 amino acids. Germline V lookup: CDR1 LNHDA, CDR2 SQIVND (reference sequence). In nucleotides, the CDR3 is TGTGCCAGTAGTGGAGGGACTCATCAAAACAATGAGCAGTTCTTC. Translating gives CASSGGTHQNNEQFF.

The genes are TRBV27 and TRBJ1-2; 7 positions agree with TRBD1. This CDR3 is built from 13 residues. From germline, CDR1 is MNHEY and CDR2 SMNVEV (reference sequence). J lost 5 bases, V lost 4 bases, and 4 bases had no gene match. The CDR3 loop reads CASSWTGGYGYTF. CDR3 nucleotide sequence: TGTGCCAGCAGTTGGACAGGTGGTTATGGCTACACCTTC.

The chain combines TRBV6-4 with TRBJ2-2, with unresolved D. With 0 bases removed from V and 1 base from J, the gap between germline ends came to 12 bases. CDR1 and CDR2 (germline): MRHNA, SNTAGT. The CDR3 spans 17 residues. The CDR3 here is CASSDSFPGKNTGELFF. The CDR3 DNA follows: TGTGCCAGCAGTGACTCTTTCCCGGGCAAGAACACCGGGGAGCTGTTTTTT.

V gene TRBV15 combines with J gene TRBJ2-4; 7 nucleotides line up with TRBD1. V was clipped by 2 bases and J by 2 bases; unmatched bases: 6. Germline values: CDR1 LNHNV, CDR2 YYDKDF (reference sequence). CDR3 length: 16 residues. The DNA of the CDR3 is TGTGCCACCAGCAGACGACAGGGTTCTTCCAAAAACATTCAGTACTTC. Translation: CATSRRQGSSKNIQYF.

The genes are TRBV20-1 and TRBJ2-1; D uncertain. Trimming stripped 3 bases from V and 6 bases from J, with 6 bases between. CDR1 is DFQATT, CDR2 SNEGSKA, per germline (reference sequence). The CDR3 runs to 11 residues. The CDR3 region is CSARVGNEQFF. The CDR3 bases are TGCAGTGCTAGGGTGGGCAATGAGCAGTTCTTC.

The chain recombines TRBV29-1 with TRBJ2-1; TRBD2 is a possible D gene (5 bases). Germline V gene lookup returns CDR1 SQVTM and CDR2 ANQGSEA. The CDR3 is 13 amino acids. V dropped 7 bases and J dropped 0 bases, with 10 bases sitting between them. Here the CDR3 reads CSGGESSYNEQFF. The CDR3 region has the DNA TGCAGCGGGGGAGAGAGCTCCTACAATGAGCAGTTCTTC.

The chain uses TRBV5-4 and TRBJ2-1, with 8 bases matching TRBD2. CDR3 size: 15 residues. V lost 0 bases, J lost 8 bases, and 7 bases stayed unmatched. Germline CDR1 is SGHNT and CDR2 is YYREEE (reference sequence). The CDR3 loop is CASSLAGGRLYEQFF. Written as DNA, the CDR3 is TGTGCCAGCAGCTTGGCCGGCGGGAGGCTCTATGAGCAGTTCTTC.

The chain combines TRBV30 with TRBJ1-5; D is undetermined. Looked up from germline, CDR1 is GTSNPN and CDR2 is SVGIG (reference sequence). V shed 2 bases and J shed 7 bases, with 12 bases lying between them. This CDR3 contains 13 residues. CDR3 DNA: TGTGCCTGGAGTATAGAGGTTGGACAGCCCCAGCATTTT. As protein: CAWSIEVGQPQHF. The variable domain in full, completed from reference TRBV30 and TRBJ1-5, reads SQTIHQWPATLVQPVGSPLSLECTVEGTSNPNLYWYRQAAGRGLQLLFYSVGIGQISSEVPQNLSASRPQDRQFILSSKKLLLSDSGFYLCAWSIEVGQPQHFGDGTRLSIL.

V usage is TRBV11-1 and J usage is TRBJ2-4; tentative D call: TRBD2 (6 bases). V lost 5 bases and J 8 bases, leaving 19 bases between the germline ends. CDR3 length: 15 residues. Germline-derived CDR1 and CDR2 are SGHAT and FQDESV (reference sequence). In nucleotides, the CDR3 is TGTGCCAGCAGCGCAGATATACATGGAGGGGACATTCAGTACTTC. Its protein is CASSADIHGGDIQYF.

This chain uses TRBV11-2 with TRBJ2-1; maybe TRBD2 (6 bases). Germline V gene sequence: CDR1 SGHAT, CDR2 FQNNGV. CDR3 length: 16 residues. With 5 bases removed from V and 12 bases from J, the gap between germline ends came to 26 bases. The CDR3 region has the DNA TGTGCCAGCAGCCTAGGGACTCGCCGCGTTATAATTCGGCAGTTCTTC. As protein: CASSLGTRRVIIRQFF.

The chain has TRBV28 and TRBJ2-5, with 12 bases lining up with TRBD1. The germline gives CDR1 MDHEN, CDR2 SYDVKM. The CDR3 runs 15 residues. The V and J ends lost 6 bases and 5 bases, in that order; junction bases with no gene match: 7. As DNA, the CDR3 is TGTGCCAGCAGGTCCGGGACAGGGGGCCGTGAGACCCAGTACTTC. The encoded protein is CASRSGTGGRETQYF.

J is TRBJ2-2 and V is TRBV19, with D unresolved. Germline V CDR1 and CDR2: LNHDA, SQIVND (reference sequence). Trimming pared 1 base from V and 4 bases from J, leaving 7 bases between. The CDR3 contains 14 residues. The CDR3 spells CASSIVHPTGELFF. DNA for the CDR3: TGTGCCAGTAGTATAGTTCATCCCACCGGGGAGCTGTTTTTT. Looking up the rest from reference TRBV19 and TRBJ2-2 gives the full variable domain: DGGITQSPKYLFRKEGQNVTLSCEQNLNHDAMYWYRQDPGQGLRLIYYSQIVNDFQKGDIAEGYSVSREKKESFPLTVTSAQKNPTAFYLCASSIVHPTGELFFGEGSRLTVL.

J is TRBJ2-7 and V is TRBV7-8; unclear D gene. This CDR3 has 13 residues. Germline values: CDR1 SGHVS, CDR2 FQNEAQ. The ends were cut back, 3 bases at V and 9 bases at J, with 15 bases in the middle. The CDR3 nucleotides are TGTGCCAGCAGCTTTCCCGGAGCCACCCCGCAGTACTTC. Protein sequence: CASSFPGATPQYF.

This clone came up a few times. The V call is TRBV4-1, the J call TRBJ2-7, with D tentatively TRBD2 (6 bases). Germline V gene data show CDR1 as MGHRA and CDR2 as YSYEKL. V dropped 3 bases and J dropped 1 base, with 34 bases sitting between them. The CDR3 loop spans 22 amino acids. The CDR3 is CASSHARGLLGRGGIDSYEQYF. CDR3 nucleotides: TGCGCCAGCAGCCATGCACGCGGCCTCCTCGGGAGAGGCGGGATAGATTCCTACGAGCAGTACTTC.

The chain uses TRBV6-1 and TRBJ2-1, with 12 nucleotides matching TRBD2. Trimming took 3 bases from V and 4 from J; bases not matched to a gene: 4. Germline lookup yields CDR1 MNHNS and CDR2 SASEGT. This CDR3 region has 16 residues. The CDR3 reads CASSETSGSTYNEQFF. Written as DNA, the CDR3 is TGTGCCAGCAGTGAGACTAGCGGGAGTACTTACAATGAGCAGTTCTTC.